The rows below give T cell receptor beta chains drawn from one sample of a study of blood T cells in healthy people across ages. In TCRdb, the 5' RACE reads were re-called with MiXCR into one record per CDR3 protein. The sample lists fewer than 1,000,000 distinct CDR3 sequences, approximately 48% occurring once. The sample was blood. The source is a man in his 60s in good health. Both conserved end residues are part of each CDR3. D genes are given only for firm matches. Only some rows state a clone size, as once, few, many or a class for expanded clones.

>TRBV20-1|few|TRBJ1-6|TRBD1
CSTRTGGNSPLHF
TGCAGTACCCGGACAGGGGGCAATTCACCCCTCCACTTT
>TRBV5-6|once|TRBJ2-5|TRBD2
CAGSSKRGEGETQYF
TGTGCCGGCAGCTCTAAGCGGGGGGAGGGAGAGACCCAGTACTTC
>TRBV9|few|TRBJ1-2|TRBD1
CASSTGQGDYGYTF
TGTGCCAGCAGCACGGGACAGGGGGACTATGGCTACACCTTC
>TRBV12-3/TRBV12-4|few|TRBJ1-4|-
CASSLGGRGEKLFF
TGTGCCAGCAGTTTGGGGGGGCGCGGCGAAAAACTGTTTTTT
>TRBV14|-|TRBJ1-1|-
CASSRHGGRTEAFF
TGTGCCAGCAGCCGACACGGCGGGAGGACTGAAGCTTTCTTT
>TRBV20-1|few|TRBJ1-4|-
CSANWPLGNEKLFF
TGCAGTGCTAACTGGCCTCTTGGTAATGAAAAACTGTTTTTT
>TRBV7-9|few|TRBJ2-7|TRBD1
CASSTGQGPLVEQYF
TGTGCCAGCAGCACGGGACAGGGACCCTTGGTCGAGCAGTACTTC
>TRBV20-1|few|TRBJ1-4|-
CSASLGQQEKLFF
TGCAGTGCTAGCCTAGGACAGCAGGAAAAACTGTTTTTT
>TRBV27|-|TRBJ2-7|-
CASSLCGRLAVYEQYF
TGTGCCAGCAGTTTATGTGGAAGGTTGGCTGTTTACGAGCAGTACTTC
>TRBV6-6|-|TRBJ1-2|TRBD1
CASRPKNTGTGVYGYTF
TGTGCCAGCAGACCTAAGAACACCGGGACAGGGGTATATGGCTACACCTTC
>TRBV7-3|-|TRBJ2-1|TRBD2
CASSLGGGPRDEQFF
TGTGCCAGCAGCTTAGGCGGGGGGCCACGGGATGAGCAGTTCTTC
>TRBV4-1|-|TRBJ2-7|-
CASSQSRGAASVYEQYF
TGCGCCAGCAGCCAAAGCAGGGGGGCAGCCTCAGTCTACGAGCAGTACTTC
>TRBV2|few|TRBJ2-1|TRBD2
CASSGPPPRTSGGASNEQFF
TGTGCCAGCAGTGGCCCCCCCCCGCGGACTAGCGGGGGTGCCTCCAATGAGCAGTTCTTC
>TRBV20-1|many|TRBJ1-2|TRBD1
CSARDETGVMGYTF
TGCAGTGCTAGAGATGAGACAGGGGTAATGGGCTACACCTTC
>TRBV7-2|few|TRBJ2-7|TRBD1
CASSLGSGTGGSEQYF
TGTGCCAGCAGCTTAGGGTCCGGGACAGGGGGATCCGAGCAGTACTTC
>TRBV18|few|TRBJ1-2|TRBD1
CASSQGTEGYGYTF
TGTGCCAGCTCACAAGGGACAGAAGGTTATGGCTACACCTTC
>TRBV7-9|once|TRBJ2-2|TRBD1
CASSGEDRGLTGELFF
TGTGCCAGCAGCGGAGAGGACAGGGGGCTTACCGGGGAGCTGTTTTTT
>TRBV12-1|-|TRBJ1-1|-
CASSPGARVRCCYTEAFF
TGTGCCAGCAGCCCCGGCGCCAGGGTTCGTTGTTGTTACACTGAAGCTTTCTTT
>TRBV24-1|few|TRBJ2-1|-
CATWDGNNEQFF
TGTGCCACCTGGGACGGAAACAATGAGCAGTTCTTC
>TRBV6-2/TRBV6-3|-|TRBJ2-5|TRBD2
CATDASGRNGETQYF
TGTGCCACCGATGCTAGCGGGAGGAACGGCGAGACCCAGTACTTC
>TRBV6-2/TRBV6-3|-|TRBJ2-1|-
CASSYTPGTEQFF
TGTGCCAGCAGTTACACACCAGGGACTGAGCAGTTCTTC
>TRBV6-5|few|TRBJ2-3|TRBD2
CASRTPGGGLDTQYF
TGTGCCAGCAGGACCCCCGGGGGGGGCCTGGATACGCAGTATTTT
>TRBV4-1|few|TRBJ2-5|-
CASSQDGGGLEETQYF
TGCGCCAGCAGCCAAGATGGGGGGGGGCTCGAGGAGACCCAGTACTTC
>TRBV18|-|TRBJ2-3|-
CASSPRPGNSTDTQYF
TGTGCCAGCTCACCACGTCCGGGCAACAGCACAGATACGCAGTATTTT
>TRBV9|few|TRBJ2-7|TRBD2
CASSGHSGGQYEQYF
TGTGCCAGCAGCGGCCATAGCGGGGGACAATACGAGCAGTACTTC
>TRBV7-2|-|TRBJ2-7|TRBD1
CASSLTSTGGSYEQYF
TGTGCCAGCAGCTTAACATCGACAGGGGGATCCTACGAGCAGTACTTC
>TRBV4-1|-|TRBJ2-3|-
CASSQEQGFSDTQYF
TGCGCCAGCAGCCAAGAACAGGGATTTTCAGATACGCAGTATTTT
>TRBV6-2/TRBV6-3|-|TRBJ1-1|-
CASGRPTTDTEAFF
TGTGCCAGCGGGAGACCTACCACAGACACTGAAGCTTTCTTT
>TRBV25-1|-|TRBJ2-1|-
CACSVFSEQFF
TGTGCCTGCAGTGTGTTTTCGGAGCAGTTCTTC
>TRBV24-1|-|TRBJ2-3|TRBD1
CATSDRTGGITDTQYF
TGTGCCACCAGTGATAGGACAGGGGGGATCACAGATACGCAGTATTTT
>TRBV10-3|-|TRBJ2-7|TRBD2
CAISGTPSGGSYEQYF
TGTGCCATCAGTGGGACGCCTAGCGGGGGATCCTACGAGCAGTACTTC
>TRBV5-1|-|TRBJ2-3|TRBD2
CASSLAVAGQRITDTQYF
TGCGCCAGCAGCTTGGCAGTAGCGGGTCAAAGGATCACAGATACGCAGTATTTT
>TRBV11-3|-|TRBJ2-5|TRBD1
CASSSDPDRGVEETQYF
TGTGCCAGCAGCTCAGACCCGGACAGGGGGGTAGAAGAGACCCAGTACTTC
>TRBV24-1|-|TRBJ2-1|-
CATSLRGAGDNEQFF
TGTGCCACCAGCCTTCGGGGGGCGGGGGACAATGAGCAGTTCTTC
>TRBV5-1|-|TRBJ2-5|-
CASSDVRGSFETQYF
TGCGCCAGCAGTGATGTTCGGGGATCGTTCGAGACCCAGTACTTC
>TRBV10-3|-|TRBJ2-3|TRBD2
CAISGQTSGVDTQYF
TGTGCCATCAGTGGTCAGACTAGCGGGGTAGATACGCAGTATTTT